This entry concerns a single T cell receptor beta chain. This clonotype has only a few counts. Its cognate antigen has yet to be identified. No quality values exist for individual bases; no much larger clone is one base distant. The germline V gene (reference sequence) gives CDR1 as LGHDT and CDR2 as YNNKEL. Trimming leaves V shorter by 5 bases and J shorter by 15 bases, with the junction holding 8 bases beyond the gene matches. The CDR3 holds 12 amino acids from the cysteine to the phenylalanine. Only the CDR3 DNA stays, 36 bases, in frame from base 1. The donors were 40 or so Caucasian individuals from Russia, aged 6 to 90 years, who were systemically healthy. Each donor gave roughly 11 milliliters of peripheral blood, drawn into EDTA-treated Vacutainer tubes. Ficoll-Paque density-gradient centrifugation was used to isolate PBMCs, with at least 6.5 million obtained per sample. Total RNA, at least 5 micrograms per sample, was extracted from PBMCs with Trizol reagent. The percentages of naive CD45RAhigh/CD27high T cells were determined by flow cytometry on a PBMC aliquot from every donor.

The library came from 5' RACE. The sequencer listed for this sample is Illumina HiSeq 2500. A second PCR of roughly 6 to 11 cycles was run with a J-beta primer mix and a sample-barcoded 5' primer. A unique molecular identifier was introduced onto each TCR beta cDNA molecule by a template-switch 5' adaptor carrying 12 random nucleotides. At least 3 million CDR3-containing paired-end reads were obtained from each sample. The Mint cDNA synthesis kit, primed by a TRBC-specific oligonucleotide, was used to synthesize first-strand cDNA from all RNA. Following uracil-DNA glycosylase treatment, a first 18-cycle PCR with universal primers M1SS and BC2_uni_R was performed on all cDNA. Per the original workflow: Each sample was normalized by randomly selecting 1 million high-quality reads, each carrying a distinct molecular identifier. Instead of being binned into consensus sequences, reads that shared molecular identifiers were thrown out. MiTCR, with a Q25 quality threshold and the strictest error-elimination algorithm, was used for CDR3 identification, clonotype clustering and error correction. A nonparametric unseen species model with Euler transformation was used to estimate a lower bound on total TCR beta diversity. Using fastp at Q25 and MiXCR, TCRdb reprocessed the public reads and kept productive beta chains. Rows with a matching CDR3 protein are joined into one entry that keeps the most common DNA and genes. The V and J calls and clone size come from TCRdb's table, not from the authors' own analysis. In all, the sample holds fewer than 2,000,000 distinct CDR3 sequences, and 30% to 35% of those were seen once. The ten top clones hold about 11% of the sample.

The sample is drawn from a study of blood T cells in healthy people across ages (dated by TCRdb to the mid-2010s). Background on the whole study: In model experiments, template switching captured about one uniquely barcoded TCR beta cDNA molecule for every two T cells. Using deep sequencing normalized with unique cDNA molecular identifiers, the study measured how TCR beta repertoire diversity changes with age. Donors were grouped into four age groups: young (average approximately 15 years), middle-aged (over 35), aged (roughly 62) and long-lived (around 82). To avoid experimental bias, donors of different ages were spread randomly across the sequencing lanes. Using the same blood draw, the study looked at two additional independent replicas of 1 million unique cDNA reads for two donors, one aged 18 to 30 and the other aged 80 or older. Study-wide conclusions, independent of this receptor: Observed TCR beta diversity per million T cells fell roughly linearly with age, and a significant reduction was already apparent by age around 40. Since profiling was done on bulk unsorted PBMCs, naive and antigen-experienced compartments could not be conclusively compared. Observed TCR beta diversity correlated strongly with the percentage of naive T cells measured by flow cytometry. The CMV infection status of donors was not known, potentially confounding age-related changes in expanded clonotypes. Compared with the aged group, the long-lived group had more naive CD4+ T cells, fewer expanded clones and increased TCR diversity, a pattern suggesting age selection. Estimates of total diversity based on one million sequenced T cells were considered lower bounds and underestimates.

Sequenced material: blood. The clonotype originates from a woman aged 25 to 39 in good health. This sequence uses TRBV3-1 and TRBJ2-1, and TRBD2 aligns with 9 junction nucleotides. The sequenced DNA: TGTGCCAGCAGCTCTAGCGGGATGATGCCGTTCTTC. Translated, this gives CASSSSGMMPFF.